This T cell receptor beta chain was identified during a study of a mutant IDH1 vaccine in newly diagnosed glioma. Whole-study context: Patients received vaccination from 4-6 weeks after radiotherapy alone, or with temozolomide cycles. Receipt of radiotherapy, temozolomide, or both preceded the study, and most received both.

Study-level results: The vaccine induced immune responses, and these occurred in approximately 93% of patients.

Comment on this clone: The antigen is unknown.

The repertoire was sequenced with immunoSEQ multiplex PCR; TCRdb's copy has only in-frame clones and lacks some. The sample consists of tens of thousands of clones, 91% of them appearing once. Sample time point: week 5, during vaccination. One vaccine dose held 300 ug of mutant IDH1 20-mer peptide and came with topical imiquimod. Patients carried new grade 3 or 4 IDH1-mutant astrocytomas lacking nuclear ATRX. The sample was PBMCs, taken from a glioma patient whose treatment included an IDH1 peptide vaccine. The receptor's source is a woman aged 50 to 60 with glioma.

CDR3 sequence (DNA): TGTGCCAGCAGTGAGACACACCAGTACTTC. It encodes CASSETHQYF. The chain couples TRBV6-1 to TRBJ2-7; D call uncertain. The length of the CDR3 is 10 residues. V gave up 3 bases and J gave up 10 bases, with 7 bases separating them. CDR1 is MNHNS and CDR2 is SASEGT in the germline V gene.